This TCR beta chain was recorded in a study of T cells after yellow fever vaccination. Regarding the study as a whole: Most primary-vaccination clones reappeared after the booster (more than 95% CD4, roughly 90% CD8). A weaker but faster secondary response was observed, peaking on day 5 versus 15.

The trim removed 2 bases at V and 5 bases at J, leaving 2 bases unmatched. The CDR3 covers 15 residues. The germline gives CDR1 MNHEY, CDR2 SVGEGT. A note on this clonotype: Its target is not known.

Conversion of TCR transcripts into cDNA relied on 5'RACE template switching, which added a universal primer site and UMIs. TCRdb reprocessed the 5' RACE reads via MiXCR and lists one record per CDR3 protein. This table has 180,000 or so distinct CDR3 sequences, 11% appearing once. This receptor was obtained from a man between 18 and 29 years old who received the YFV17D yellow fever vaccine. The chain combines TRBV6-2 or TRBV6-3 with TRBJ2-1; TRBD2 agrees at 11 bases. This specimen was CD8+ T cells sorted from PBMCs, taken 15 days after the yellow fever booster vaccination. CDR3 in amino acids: CASSYVLAGDNEQFF. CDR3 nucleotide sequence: TGTGCCAGCAGTTACGTACTAGCGGGGGACAATGAGCAGTTCTTC.